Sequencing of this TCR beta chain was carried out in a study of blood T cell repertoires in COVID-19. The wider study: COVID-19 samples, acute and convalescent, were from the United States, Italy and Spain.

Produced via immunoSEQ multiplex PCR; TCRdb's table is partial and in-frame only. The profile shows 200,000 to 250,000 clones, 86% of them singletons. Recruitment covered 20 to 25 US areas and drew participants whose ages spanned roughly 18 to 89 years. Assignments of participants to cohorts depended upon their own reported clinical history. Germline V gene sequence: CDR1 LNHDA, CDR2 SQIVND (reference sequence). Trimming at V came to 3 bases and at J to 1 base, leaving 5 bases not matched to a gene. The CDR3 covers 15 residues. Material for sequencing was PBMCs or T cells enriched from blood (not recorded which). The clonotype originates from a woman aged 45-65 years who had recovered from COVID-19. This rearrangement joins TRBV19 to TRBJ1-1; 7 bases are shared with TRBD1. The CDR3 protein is CASSMTHRGNTEAFF. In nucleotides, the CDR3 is TGTGCCAGTAGTATGACCCACAGGGGGAACACTGAAGCTTTCTTT.